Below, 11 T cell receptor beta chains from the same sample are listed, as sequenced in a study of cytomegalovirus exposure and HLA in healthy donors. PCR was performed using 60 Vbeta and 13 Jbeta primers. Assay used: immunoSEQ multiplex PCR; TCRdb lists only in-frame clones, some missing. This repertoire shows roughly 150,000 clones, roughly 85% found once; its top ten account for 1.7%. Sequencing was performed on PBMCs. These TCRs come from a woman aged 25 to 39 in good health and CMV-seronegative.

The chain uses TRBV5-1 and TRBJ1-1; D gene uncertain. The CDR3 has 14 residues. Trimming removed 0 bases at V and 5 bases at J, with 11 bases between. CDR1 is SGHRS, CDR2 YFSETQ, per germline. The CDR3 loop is CASSLGGFQTEAFF. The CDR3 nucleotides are TGCGCCAGCAGCTTGGGAGGGTTCCAAACTGAAGCTTTCTTT.

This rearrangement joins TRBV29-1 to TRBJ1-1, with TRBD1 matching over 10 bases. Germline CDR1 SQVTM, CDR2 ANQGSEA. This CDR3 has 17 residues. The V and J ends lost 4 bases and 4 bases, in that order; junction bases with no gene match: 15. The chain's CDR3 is CSVATDRGLMRRTEAFF. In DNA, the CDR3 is TGCAGCGTTGCGACCGACAGGGGGCTGATGAGGCGCACTGAAGCTTTCTTT.

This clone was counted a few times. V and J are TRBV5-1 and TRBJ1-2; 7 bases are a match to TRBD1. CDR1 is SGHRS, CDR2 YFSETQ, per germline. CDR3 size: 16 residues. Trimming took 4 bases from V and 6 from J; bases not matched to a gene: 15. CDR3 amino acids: CASSGSLGDRDNGYTF. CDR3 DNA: TGCGCCAGCAGCGGCTCCCTGGGGGACAGAGATAATGGCTACACCTTC.

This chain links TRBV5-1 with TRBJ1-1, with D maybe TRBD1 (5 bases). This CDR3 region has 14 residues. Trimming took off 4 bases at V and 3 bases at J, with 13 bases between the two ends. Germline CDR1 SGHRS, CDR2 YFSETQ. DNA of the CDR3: TGCGCCAGCAGCCTGGGGGAGTGGGACACTGAAGCTTTCTTT. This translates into CASSLGEWDTEAFF.

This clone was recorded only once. The CDR3 reads CASTQYTGALNTEAFF. The CDR3 coding sequence is TGTGCCAGTACCCAATATACAGGCGCCTTGAACACTGAAGCTTTCTTT. This chain connects TRBV19 to TRBJ1-1, with D perhaps matching TRBD1 (5 bases). V was shortened by 7 bases and J by 0 bases, with 18 bases between the two germline ends. The germline gives CDR1 LNHDA, CDR2 SQIVND (reference sequence). The CDR3 has 16 residues.

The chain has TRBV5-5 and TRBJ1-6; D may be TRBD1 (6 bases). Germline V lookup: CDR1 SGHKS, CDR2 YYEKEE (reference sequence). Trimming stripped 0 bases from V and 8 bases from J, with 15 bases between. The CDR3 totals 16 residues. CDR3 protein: CASSLEVQPGDSPLHF. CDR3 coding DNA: TGTGCCAGCAGCTTGGAAGTACAGCCAGGGGATTCACCCCTCCACTTT.

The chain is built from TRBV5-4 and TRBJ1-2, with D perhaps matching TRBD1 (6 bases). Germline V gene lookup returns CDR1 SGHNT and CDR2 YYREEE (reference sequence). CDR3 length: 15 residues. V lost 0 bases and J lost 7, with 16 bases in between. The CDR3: CASSLAGTPTGGYTF. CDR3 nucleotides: TGTGCCAGCAGCTTGGCCGGGACACCAACTGGTGGCTACACCTTC.

The CDR3 nucleotides are TGTGCCAGCAGCGTAGCAGGGACAGCTAATCAGCCCCAGCATTTT. It codes for CASSVAGTANQPQHF. The chain carries TRBV9 and TRBJ1-5; 7 bases line up with TRBD1. The CDR3 sequence is 15 residues long. Germline V CDR1 and CDR2: SGDLS, YYNGEE. V trimming: 0 bases; J trimming: 4 bases; junction bases outside the gene matches: 4. The full variable domain, rest sourced from reference TRBV9 and TRBJ1-5, is DSGVTQTPKHLITATGQRVTLRCSPRSGDLSVYWYQQSLDQGLQFLIQYYNGEERAKGNILERFSAQQFPDLHSELNLSSLELGDSALYFCASSVAGTANQPQHFGDGTRLSIL.

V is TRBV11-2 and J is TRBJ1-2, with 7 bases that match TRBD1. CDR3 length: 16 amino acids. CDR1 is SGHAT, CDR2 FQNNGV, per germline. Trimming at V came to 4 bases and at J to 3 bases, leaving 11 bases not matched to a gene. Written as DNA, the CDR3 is TGTGCCAGCAGCTCGCCATTAGGGGGACAGCACTATGGCTACACCTTC. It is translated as CASSSPLGGQHYGYTF.

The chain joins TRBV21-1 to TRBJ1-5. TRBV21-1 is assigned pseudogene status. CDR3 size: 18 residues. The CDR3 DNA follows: TGTGCCAGCAGCAAAGCGAGGCCGGGGCGGAGGGACAATCAGCCCCAGCATTTT. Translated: CASSKARPGRRDNQPQHF.

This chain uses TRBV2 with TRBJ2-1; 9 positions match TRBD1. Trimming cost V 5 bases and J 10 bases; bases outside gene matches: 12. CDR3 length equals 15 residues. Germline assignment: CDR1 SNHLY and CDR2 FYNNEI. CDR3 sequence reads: CASSRSGQGGEEQFF. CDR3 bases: TGTGCCAGCAGTCGGTCGGGACAGGGTGGGGAGGAGCAGTTCTTC.